The present T cell receptor beta chain was sequenced within a study of blood T cell repertoires in COVID-19 (dated by TCRdb to about 2020). The study in broad terms: The collaborator samples originated in the United States, Italy and Spain and spanned the acute and convalescent phases of COVID-19. The prospective study material was composed of cDNA or gDNA derived from T cells, B-cell-depleted T cells, or PBMCs. Subjects who had been exposed to COVID-19, were actively infected with it, or had recovered from it provided the deeply sampled blood TCRbeta repertoires that made up the dataset. The repertoires were made available in a free public database intended to serve as a resource for research on the immune response to SARS-CoV-2. Samples were obtained from the ongoing ImmuneRACE study (first 160 participants) and from 1,254 subjects provided by 6 global collaborators. A de-identified subject ID, COVID-19 status, age in years and sex were almost always included in the sample metadata. HLA class I and class II types, where available, came from metadata supplied by the sample provider rather than from assay-based typing.

Broad study findings and their caveats: How much clinical and demographic metadata was included differed by source and by participant, and the metadata was provided uncurated.

TCRbeta CDR3 regions were amplified from genomic DNA by means of the immunoSEQ Assay, a bias-controlled multiplex PCR. For the original study's pipeline: Nucleated cell counts per sample were estimated from amplification of reference gene primers within the assay. To quantify the absolute abundance of each unique TCRbeta CDR3 rearrangement, sequence reads were collapsed and filtered. For each sample, productive Simpson clonality was calculated as the square root of Simpson's diversity index over productive rearrangements. Imported from immuneACCESS, the table was reduced by TCRdb to in-frame sequences with V and J called. These copies leave out some clones; in studies compared against another copy, an unresolved V gene accounts for under half, and the cause of the remainder is not known. The DNA gave D and trimming, while V, J and clone size come from that table. In all, the sample holds about 440,000 clones, and about 89% of those were seen once. The biggest ten clones account for 4% to 5.5% of the sample.

Collaborating institutions collected whole blood in K2EDTA tubes following their own protocols. For TCRbeta analysis, collaborator samples were shipped as frozen whole blood, as isolated PBMCs, or as DNA extracted from either sample type. About this clone: What this receptor recognizes is not known. No per-base quality is available; no much larger clone lies one base away.

As encoded in the germline V gene, CDR1 is SGHRS while CDR2 is YFSETQ. V and J are truncated by 0 bases and 7 bases respectively, leaving an intervening sequence of 11 bases. The CDR3 starts with the cysteine, ends with the phenylalanine, and has 14 residues. Only the CDR3 DNA is retained, 42 bases long and in frame from the first base. The receptor comes from a woman aged 30 to 39 with acute or convalescent COVID-19. Here the chain combines TRBV5-1 and TRBJ1-5; tentative D gene TRBD1, with 5 bases matching. The sequencing sample was made of peripheral blood. The encoded CDR3 is CASSLDGGGQPQHF. The nucleotide sequence is given as TGCGCCAGCAGCTTGGACGGGGGAGGACAGCCCCAGCATTTT. When the CDR3 is completed using the reference TRBV5-1 and TRBJ1-5 genes on either side, the full variable domain is KAGVTQTPRYLIKTRGQQVTLSCSPISGHRSVSWYQQTPGQGLQFLFEYFSETQRNKGNFPGRFSGRQFSNSRSEMNVSTLELGDSALYLCASSLDGGGQPQHFGDGTRLSIL.